This T cell receptor (beta chain) is from a study of T cells in localized non-small cell lung cancer. Trimming pared 1 base from V and 7 bases from J, leaving 10 bases between. In germline, CDR1 is GTSNPN, CDR2 SVGIG (reference sequence). CDR3 length equals 12 residues. Study-wide results and limits: Without multi-region sequencing, intratumor heterogeneity could not be excluded. Adjacent lung was found to contain a median approximately 50 of the top 100 tumor clones.

The adjacent lung that was sampled lay at least 2 cm from the tumor margin and showed no atypia. The repertoire was sequenced with immunoSEQ multiplex PCR; TCRdb's copy has only in-frame clones and lacks some. The data show 1,500 to 2,000 clones, roughly a quarter seen once. As for this clone: Its antigen is unknown.

The gene calls are TRBV30 and TRBJ1-1; a possible D gene is TRBD1 (5 bases). This TCR was sampled from a female donor older than 55 with stage I squamous cell lung carcinoma. The sequences come from normal lung tissue next to the tumor, collected before any cancer treatment. The CDR3 region is CAWSGRALEAFF. The CDR3 DNA reads TGTGCCTGGAGTGGCAGGGCACTTGAAGCTTTCTTT.